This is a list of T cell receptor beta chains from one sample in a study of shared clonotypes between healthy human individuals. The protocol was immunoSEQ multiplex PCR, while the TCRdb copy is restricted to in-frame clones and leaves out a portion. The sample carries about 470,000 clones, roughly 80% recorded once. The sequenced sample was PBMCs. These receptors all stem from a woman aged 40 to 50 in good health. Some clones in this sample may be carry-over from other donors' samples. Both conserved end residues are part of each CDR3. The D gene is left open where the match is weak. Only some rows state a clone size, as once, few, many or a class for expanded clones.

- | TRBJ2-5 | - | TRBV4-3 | CASSVREQETQYF | TGCGCCAGCAGCGTCCGGGAGCAAGAGACCCAGTACTTC
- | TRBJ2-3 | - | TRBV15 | CATSRARDTQYF | TGTGCCACCAGCAGAGCCAGGGATACGCAGTATTTT
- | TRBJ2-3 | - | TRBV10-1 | CASSERVSDGIDSTDTQYF | TGCGCCAGCAGTGAGAGGGTGTCGGACGGTATAGATAGCACAGATACGCAGTATTTT
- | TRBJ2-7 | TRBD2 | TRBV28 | CASSTRTLAGAGKQYF | TGTGCCAGCAGTACTCGAACACTAGCGGGAGCTGGGAAGCAGTACTTC
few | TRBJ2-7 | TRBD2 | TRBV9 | CASSPRFSGSDEQYF | TGTGCCAGCAGCCCCCGGTTTAGCGGGAGCGACGAGCAGTACTTC
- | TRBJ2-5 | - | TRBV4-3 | CASSLSTQGRTQYF | TGCGCCAGCAGCCTCAGTACTCAGGGAAGGACCCAGTACTTC
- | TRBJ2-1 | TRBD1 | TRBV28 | CASSLRDRLRGYNEQFF | TGTGCCAGCAGTTTAAGGGACAGGCTAAGGGGTTACAATGAGCAGTTCTTC
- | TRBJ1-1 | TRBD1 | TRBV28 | CASRGTGSTEAFF | TGTGCCAGCCGCGGGACAGGGAGCACTGAAGCTTTCTTT
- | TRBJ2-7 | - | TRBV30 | CAWSRGGSQYF | TGTGCCTGGAGCCGTGGCGGAAGTCAGTACTTC
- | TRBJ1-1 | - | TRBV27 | CASSLGVSTEAFF | TGTGCCAGCAGTTTAGGGGTGAGCACTGAAGCTTTCTTT
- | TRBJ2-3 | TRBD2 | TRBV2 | CANRLAGVTDTQYF | TGTGCCAACCGACTAGCGGGAGTGACAGATACGCAGTATTTT
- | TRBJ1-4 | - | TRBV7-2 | CASSPSLVPTNEKLFF | TGTGCCAGCAGCCCCTCCCTCGTCCCAACTAATGAAAAACTGTTTTTT
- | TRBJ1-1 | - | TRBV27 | CASSSPPKGSKAFF | TGTGCCAGCAGTTCACCCCCCAAAGGGTCTAAAGCTTTCTTT
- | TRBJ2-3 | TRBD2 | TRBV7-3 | CASSALAGAGGTDTQYF | TGTGCCAGCAGCGCACTAGCGGGAGCGGGGGGCACAGATACGCAGTATTTT
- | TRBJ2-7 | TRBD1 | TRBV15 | CATSRGVDRDSSYEQYF | TGTGCCACCAGCAGGGGGGTTGACCGGGACAGCTCCTACGAGCAGTACTTC
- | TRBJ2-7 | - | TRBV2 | CASAGEYEQYF | TGTGCCAGCGCAGGGGAATACGAGCAGTACTTC
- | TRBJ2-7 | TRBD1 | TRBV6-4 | CASSDGGQGSPYEQYF | TGTGCCAGCAGTGATGGGGGACAGGGGTCCCCCTACGAGCAGTACTTC
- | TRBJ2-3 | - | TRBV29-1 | CSVVFGADTQYF | TGCAGCGTTGTCTTCGGCGCAGATACGCAGTATTTT
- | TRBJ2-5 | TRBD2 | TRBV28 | CASSQRLAGVETQYF | TGTGCCAGCAGTCAAAGACTAGCGGGAGTGGAGACCCAGTACTTC
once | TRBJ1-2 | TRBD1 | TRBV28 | CASRPTGEATNYGYTF | TGTGCCAGCAGACCCACAGGGGAAGCGACTAACTATGGCTACACCTTC
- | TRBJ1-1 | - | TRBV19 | CATSVGDTEAFF | TGTGCCACCTCGGTTGGGGACACTGAAGCTTTCTTT
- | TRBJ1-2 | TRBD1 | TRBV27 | CASSTLPGQGGYGYTF | TGTGCCAGCAGTACCCTCCCGGGACAGGGGGGCTATGGCTACACCTTC
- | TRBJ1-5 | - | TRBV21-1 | CASSKALEGRGQGACQPQHF | TGTGCCAGCAGCAAAGCGCTTGAAGGGAGGGGACAGGGGGCTTGTCAGCCCCAGCATTTT
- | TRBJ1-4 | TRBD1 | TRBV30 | CAWSVTGVTRLNEKLFF | TGTGCCTGGAGTGTGACAGGGGTGACGAGACTAAATGAAAAACTGTTTTTT
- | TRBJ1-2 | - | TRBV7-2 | CASSSPGRLASYTF | TGTGCCAGCAGCTCCCCGGGACGCCTCGCGAGCTACACCTTC
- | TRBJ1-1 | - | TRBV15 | CATSRYGTGPNTEAFF | TGTGCCACCAGCAGATATGGTACGGGTCCGAACACTGAAGCTTTCTTT
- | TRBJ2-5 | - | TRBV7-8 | CASVSAEGETQYF | TGTGCCAGCGTGAGCGCCGAGGGCGAGACCCAGTACTTC
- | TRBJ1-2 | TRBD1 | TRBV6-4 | CASSPTRQGVTGYTF | TGTGCCAGCAGTCCAACCCGACAGGGAGTGACCGGCTACACCTTC
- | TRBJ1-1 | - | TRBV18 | CASSPSTGTTEAFF | TGTGCCAGCTCACCTTCCACAGGGACCACTGAAGCTTTCTTT
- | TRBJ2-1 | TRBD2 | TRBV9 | CASSPGLAPYNEQFF | TGTGCCAGCAGCCCGGGACTAGCGCCTTACAATGAGCAGTTCTTC
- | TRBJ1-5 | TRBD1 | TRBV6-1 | CASSEQGQWSGSAQHF | TGTGCCAGCAGTGAACAGGGACAGTGGTCGGGGTCGGCCCAGCATTTT
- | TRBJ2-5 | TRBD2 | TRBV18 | CASSPTREGTRETQYF | TGTGCCAGCTCACCAACGCGGGAGGGGACGAGGGAGACCCAGTACTTC
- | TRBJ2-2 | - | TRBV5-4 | CASSLGGTYTGELFF | TGTGCCAGCAGCTTGGGGGGGACTTACACCGGGGAGCTGTTTTTT
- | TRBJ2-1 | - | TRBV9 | CASSVVGVSGSRANEQFF | TGTGCCAGCAGCGTAGTTGGAGTGTCCGGGAGTCGGGCCAATGAGCAGTTCTTC
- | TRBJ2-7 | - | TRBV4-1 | CASSPTDFNSYEQYF | TGCGCCAGCAGCCCGACGGACTTCAACTCCTACGAGCAGTACTTC
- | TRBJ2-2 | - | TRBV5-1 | CASSLSPPNTGELFF | TGCGCCAGCAGTCTGAGCCCTCCTAACACCGGGGAGCTGTTTTTT
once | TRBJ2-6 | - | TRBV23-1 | CASSQSPDVVLGRRFGANVLTF | TGCGCCAGCAGTCAATCTCCGGATGTGGTATTGGGGAGACGCTTCGGGGCCAACGTCCTGACTTTC
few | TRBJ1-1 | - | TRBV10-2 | CASSEPTSGMTEAFF | TGCGCCAGCAGTGAACCCACCTCGGGGATGACTGAAGCTTTCTTT
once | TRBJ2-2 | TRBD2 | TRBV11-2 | CASSLDRIAGGPGELFF | TGTGCCAGCAGCTTAGATCGCATAGCGGGAGGGCCCGGGGAGCTGTTTTTT
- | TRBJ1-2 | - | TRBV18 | CASSPLISNYGYTF | TGTGCCAGCTCACCATTGATAAGCAACTATGGCTACACCTTC
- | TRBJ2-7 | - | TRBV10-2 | CASSESSAYEQYF | TGCGCCAGCAGTGAGTCATCGGCTTACGAGCAGTACTTC
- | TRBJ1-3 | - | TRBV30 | CAWRGGRNTIYF | TGTGCCTGGAGGGGGGGCAGAAACACCATATATTTT
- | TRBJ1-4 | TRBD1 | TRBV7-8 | CASSLTGSGEKLFF | TGTGCCAGCAGTTTGACAGGGTCCGGTGAAAAACTGTTTTTT
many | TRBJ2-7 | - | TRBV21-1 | CASSKERTGGAYEQYF | TGTGCCAGCAGCAAAGAGAGGACGGGCGGGGCCTACGAGCAGTACTTC
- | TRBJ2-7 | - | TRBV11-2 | CASSLDLVSYEQYF | TGTGCCAGCAGCTTAGATCTCGTCTCCTACGAGCAGTACTTC
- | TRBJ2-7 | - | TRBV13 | CASSFVRYEQYF | TGTGCCAGCAGCTTCGTCAGGTACGAGCAGTACTTC
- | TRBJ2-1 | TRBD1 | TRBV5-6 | CASMLDRVNEQFF | TGTGCCAGCATGCTAGACAGGGTTAATGAGCAGTTCTTC
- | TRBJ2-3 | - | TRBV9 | CASSVIGRPSHDTQYF | TGTGCCAGCAGCGTGATCGGACGGCCCTCACACGATACGCAGTATTTT
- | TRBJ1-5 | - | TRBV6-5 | CASQSAGGNQPQHF | TGTGCCTCGCAGTCGGCGGGGGGCAATCAGCCCCAGCATTTT
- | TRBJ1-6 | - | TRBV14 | CASSQARWSPLHF | TGTGCCAGCAGCCAAGCGCGCTGGTCACCCCTCCACTTT
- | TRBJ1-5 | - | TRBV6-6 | CASIENLNQPQHF | TGTGCCAGCATCGAAAACCTCAATCAGCCCCAGCATTTT
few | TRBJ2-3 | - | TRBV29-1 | CSVVGGFADTQYF | TGCAGCGTTGTTGGGGGTTTTGCAGATACGCAGTATTTT
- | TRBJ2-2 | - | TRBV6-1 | CASSWTKDTGELFF | TGTGCCAGCTCGTGGACAAAAGACACCGGGGAGCTGTTTTTT
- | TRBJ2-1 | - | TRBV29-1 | CSVTGGRDNEQFF | TGCAGCGTCACGGGGGGCCGCGACAATGAGCAGTTCTTC
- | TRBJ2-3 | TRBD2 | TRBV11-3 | CASSLGVAGAPDTQYF | TGTGCCAGCAGCTTAGGGGTAGCGGGAGCCCCAGATACGCAGTATTTT
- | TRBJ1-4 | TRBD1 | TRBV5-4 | CASSLWGTGNEKLFF | TGTGCCAGCAGCTTGTGGGGGACAGGGAATGAAAAACTGTTTTTT
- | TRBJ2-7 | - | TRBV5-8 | CASSSEGF | TGTGCCAGCAGTTCGGAAGGCTTC
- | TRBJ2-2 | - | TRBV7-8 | CASTMSGPGELFF | TGTGCCAGCACCATGAGCGGGCCCGGGGAGCTGTTTTTT